The rows below give T cell receptor beta chains drawn from one sample of a study of cytomegalovirus exposure and HLA in healthy donors. The repertoire was sequenced with immunoSEQ multiplex PCR; TCRdb's copy has only in-frame clones and lacks some. The data show about 200,000 clones, around 83% seen once. Sequencing was carried out using PBMCs. Source of these receptors: a woman in her forties in good health and CMV-seronegative. Both conserved end residues are part of each CDR3. A D gene is named only where the DNA matches it firmly. Expanded clones are given a class, and other clones once, few, many or no size at all.

j_call d_call clone_size v_call cdr3_nt cdr3_aa
TRBJ1-1 NA few TRBV19 TGTGCCAGTAGTCCGCGGAGGGAATTGAACACTGAAGCTTTCTTT CASSPRRELNTEAFF
TRBJ2-1 NA once TRBV15 TGTGCCACCAGCAACATTTCTCCGGGACAACGAGGGAGCTCCTACAATGAGCAGTTCTTC CATSNISPGQRGSSYNEQFF
TRBJ2-7 TRBD2 NA TRBV19 TGTGCCAGTAGTATCAGGTCCGGGGGGATAGACGAGCAGTACTTC CASSIRSGGIDEQYF
TRBJ2-5 NA NA TRBV11-1 TGTGCCAGCAGCTTGCCAGGGGCAAAGAGAGAGACCCAGTACTTC CASSLPGAKRETQYF
TRBJ1-1 NA NA TRBV5-1 TGCGCCAGCAGCGGGATTGGGAGGGGAGAAGCTTTCTTT CASSGIGRGEAFF
TRBJ2-5 NA few TRBV5-1 TGCGCCAGCAGCTTGCGTAGAGGAGTACAAGAGACCCAGTACTTC CASSLRRGVQETQYF
TRBJ1-5 NA NA TRBV19 TGTGCCAGTAGTATCATCAGGCCCCCGGATAGCAATCAGCCCCAGCATTTT CASSIIRPPDSNQPQHF
TRBJ2-3 TRBD2 NA TRBV18 TGTGCCAGCTCACCTAGCGGGGGCACAGATACGCAGTATTTT CASSPSGGTDTQYF
TRBJ2-1 NA NA TRBV4-2 TGTGCCAGCAGCCAAGGCGGGGCTGCCGGCAATGAGCAGTTCTTC CASSQGGAAGNEQFF
TRBJ2-3 TRBD2 NA TRBV7-2 TGTGCCAGCAGCTTAGAGGCCCCGGGAGGAGGGTCAGATACGCAGTATTTT CASSLEAPGGGSDTQYF
TRBJ1-2 NA NA TRBV10-3 TGTGCCACCGAGGGGGTAGGAGGAAACTATGGCTACACCTTC CATEGVGGNYGYTF
TRBJ2-1 TRBD2 NA TRBV19 TGTGCCAGTAGTATAGATGCCAGCGGGAGACTCAATGAGCAGTTCTTC CASSIDASGRLNEQFF
TRBJ2-3 NA NA TRBV19 TGTGCCAGTAGTATCAAGCGAGTCACAGATACGCAGTATTTT CASSIKRVTDTQYF
TRBJ1-5 NA NA TRBV7-2 TGTGCCAGCAGCCCCGGATCAGGGGACAATCAGCCCCAGCATTTT CASSPGSGDNQPQHF